The 19 T cell receptor beta chains reported below all come from one sample, sequenced in a study of T cells in Graves' hyperthyroidism and ophthalmopathy. The CDR3 regions of TCR beta were amplified from RNA transcripts. Initially, a first-round RT-PCR of the TCR CDR3 employed the HTBI primer set. TCRdb passed the multiplex PCR reads through MiXCR, listing each CDR3 protein once. Among roughly 530,000 distinct CDR3 sequences listed, approximately 17% were seen once. Material for sequencing was blood. The origin of the receptors is a woman aged 18-30 years with Graves' ophthalmopathy.

The V call is TRBV6-2 or TRBV6-3, the J call TRBJ1-1; D is undetermined. Trimming stripped 6 bases from V and 5 bases from J, with 10 bases between. Per the germline V gene, CDR1 is MNHEY and CDR2 is SVGEGT. The CDR3 sequence is 12 residues long. CDR3 region: CASRDQATEAFF. CDR3 bases: TGTGCCAGCAGAGATCAGGCGACTGAAGCTTTCTTT.

The chain combines TRBV5-1 with TRBJ1-1, with D possibly matching TRBD1 (6 bases). With 0 bases removed from V and 1 base from J, the gap between germline ends came to 13 bases. The length of the CDR3 is 16 residues. Per germline, CDR1 SGHRS and CDR2 YFSETQ. CDR3 DNA sequence: TGCGCCAGCAGCTTGGCTCCACAGGGTGGGAACACTGAAGCTTTCTTT. This translates into CASSLAPQGGNTEAFF.

The CDR3 DNA reads TGTGCCAGCAGCTCGGGACAGGGGGTATTCACCGGGGAGCTGTTTTTT. Encoded protein: CASSSGQGVFTGELFF. The V gene is TRBV7-8, the J gene TRBJ2-2; TRBD1 matches 11 bases. The junction had 5 bases not matched to a gene; V was cut back by 4 bases and J by 4 bases. The CDR3 length is 16 residues. Germline CDR1 and CDR2: SGHVS and FQNEAQ.

The chain links TRBV12-3 or TRBV12-4 to TRBJ2-2; D remains unclear. Trimming took off 7 bases at V and 9 bases at J, with 15 bases between the two ends. This CDR3 spans 13 amino acids. CDR3 coding DNA: TGTGCCAGCACCAGTGGGGTGGGCAGGGAGCTGTTTTTT. Residues: CASTSGVGRELFF.

This clonotype showed up many times. V usage is TRBV30 and J usage is TRBJ1-5; D unresolved. Germline CDR1 GTSNPN, CDR2 SVGIG (reference sequence). The CDR3 covers 15 residues. Trimming pared 0 bases from V and 3 bases from J, leaving 12 bases between. The chain's CDR3 is CAWSVLRMINQPQHF. CDR3 nucleotides: TGTGCCTGGAGTGTACTGAGAATGATCAATCAGCCCCAGCATTTT.

The gene calls are TRBV2 and TRBJ1-5; 8 bases line up with TRBD1. CDR3 length: 14 amino acids. The J segment lost 5 bases and the V segment lost 2 bases, leaving 2 bases of the junction unmatched. CDR1 is SNHLY, CDR2 FYNNEI, per germline. CDR3 bases: TGTGCCAGCAGTGAAAACAGGGGGGATCAGCCCCAGCATTTT. Amino acids: CASSENRGDQPQHF.

This clonotype has more than one count but fewer than ten. V gene TRBV11-3 combines with J gene TRBJ2-1, with D hard to call. Germline CDR1 reads SGHNT; CDR2 reads YENEEA. The CDR3 consists of 16 residues. The V and J ends lost 0 bases and 5 bases respectively, with 14 bases between them. The CDR3 spells CASSLDVGSQDNEQFF. In nucleotides, the CDR3 is TGTGCCAGCAGCTTAGATGTGGGTTCCCAGGACAATGAGCAGTTCTTC.

This clonotype has a count of ten or more. This chain links TRBV2 with TRBJ2-1; possibly TRBD2 for D (5 bases). The CDR3 loop spans 13 amino acids. Per the germline V gene, CDR1 is SNHLY and CDR2 is FYNNEI. Trimming pared 1 base from V and 12 bases from J, leaving 13 bases between. The CDR3 protein is CASSEERSLGQFF. CDR3 sequence (DNA): TGTGCCAGCAGTGAAGAAAGGTCACTAGGGCAGTTCTTC.

Many counts were recorded for this clonotype. This rearrangement joins TRBV27 to TRBJ1-1; TRBD1 agrees at 9 bases. The CDR3 spans 15 residues. Germline V gives CDR1 MNHEY, CDR2 SMNVEV (reference sequence). With 5 bases clipped from V and 3 bases from J, the junction kept 7 bases outside the gene matches. The CDR3 loop reads CASSASTGGYTEAFF. The CDR3 region has the DNA TGTGCCAGCAGTGCTTCGACAGGGGGGTACACTGAAGCTTTCTTT.

This clonotype came up many times. The chain recombines TRBV11-1 with TRBJ2-1, with TRBD1 matching 10 bases. From germline, CDR1 is SGHAT and CDR2 FQDESV (reference sequence). There are 15 residues in the CDR3. The V and J ends lost 6 bases and 4 bases, in that order; junction bases with no gene match: 6. CDR3 sequence: CASSLGDRGYNEQFF. The CDR3 DNA reads as TGTGCCAGCAGTCTAGGGGACAGGGGTTACAATGAGCAGTTCTTC.

J is TRBJ2-5 and V is TRBV9; D might be TRBD2 (5 bases). V was clipped by 6 bases and J by 5 bases, with 20 bases between them. Germline CDR1 SGDLS, CDR2 YYNGEE. The CDR3 runs 15 residues. For the CDR3, the DNA is TGTGCCAGCACCCTATCGGGATTCGGTCGGGAGACCCAGTACTTC. This codes for CASTLSGFGRETQYF.

At least ten counts were recorded for this clonotype. J is TRBJ1-1 and V is TRBV11-2, with unresolved D. This CDR3 contains 13 residues. Trimming stripped 5 bases from V and 1 base from J, with 8 bases between. Germline V gives CDR1 SGHAT, CDR2 FQNNGV. The CDR3 loop is CASSDTENTEAFF. The CDR3 bases are TGTGCCAGCAGCGATACAGAGAACACTGAAGCTTTCTTT.

V usage is TRBV28 and J usage is TRBJ1-5, with D uncertain. Trimming removed 4 bases at V and 9 bases at J, with 16 bases between. In germline, CDR1 is MDHEN, CDR2 SYDVKM. The CDR3 loop spans 14 amino acids. Written as DNA, the CDR3 is TGTGCCAGCAGTTCCCAGCGGGTTGGGCGGCCCCAGCATTTT. Translation: CASSSQRVGRPQHF. Together with reference TRBV28 and TRBJ1-5, the CDR3 gives the full variable domain: DVKVTQSSRYLVKRTGEKVFLECVQDMDHENMFWYRQDPGLGLRLIYFSYDVKMKEKGDIPEGYSVSREKKERFSLILESASTNQTSMYLCASSSQRVGRPQHFGDGTRLSIL.

V and J are TRBV20-1 and TRBJ1-4; 7 bases are a match to TRBD1. Germline CDR1 is DFQATT and CDR2 is SNEGSKA (reference sequence). The CDR3 runs to 12 residues. The ends lost 4 bases at V and 7 bases at J; junction bases unmatched: 3. CDR3 residues: CSATQGGEKLFF. In DNA form, the CDR3 reads TGCAGTGCTACTCAGGGGGGTGAAAAACTGTTTTTT.

This rearrangement joins TRBV6-5 to TRBJ2-2, with D perhaps TRBD1 or TRBD2 (6 bases each). The V gene's germline CDR1 is MNHEY and CDR2 SVGAGI. Trimming took 8 bases from V and 6 from J, leaving 16 bases between them. The CDR3 has 14 residues. This CDR3 reads CASGPRGVAGELFF. CDR3 in DNA: TGTGCCAGCGGACCTAGGGGGGTCGCCGGGGAGCTGTTTTTT.

This clonotype showed up many times. This chain links TRBV7-8 with TRBJ2-2; 7 nucleotides agree with TRBD1. Germline lookup yields CDR1 SGHVS and CDR2 FQNEAQ. CDR3 size: 14 residues. J lost 0 bases, V lost 8 bases, and 3 bases had no gene match. The CDR3 reads CASRQGSNTGELFF. The CDR3 nucleotides are TGTGCCAGCCGACAGGGCTCGAACACCGGGGAGCTGTTTTTT.

This clonotype was counted many times. The J gene is TRBJ1-2, the V gene TRBV6-1, with D possibly being TRBD1 (6 bases). CDR3 length equals 13 residues. V was shortened by 6 bases and J by 3 bases, with 11 bases between the two germline ends. Germline CDR1 reads MNHNS; CDR2 reads SASEGT. CDR3 bases: TGTGCCAGCAGCTACAGGGCTGACTATGGCTACACCTTC. Residues: CASSYRADYGYTF.

The chain couples TRBV7-9 to TRBJ1-3; D unresolved. The CDR3 has 15 amino acids. The V end lost 5 bases, the J end lost 0 bases, and 11 bases lay between the germline ends. Germline assignment: CDR1 SEHNR and CDR2 FQNEAQ (reference sequence). CDR3 sequence reads: CASSPRVLSGNTIYF. The CDR3 DNA is TGTGCCAGCAGCCCCCGGGTTCTCTCTGGAAACACCATATATTTT.

This clonotype was counted at least ten times. The CDR3 here is CSAISLAGGTTDTQYF. DNA of the CDR3: TGCAGTGCTATCTCCTTAGCGGGGGGGACCACAGATACGCAGTATTTT. V and J are TRBV20-1 and TRBJ2-3, with 11 bases lining up with TRBD2. The CDR3 is 16 residues long. With V trimmed by 4 bases and J by 2 bases, 8 bases remained unmatched. The germline V gene encodes CDR1 DFQATT and CDR2 SNEGSKA (reference sequence).